This entry lists 13 T cell receptor beta chains sequenced from one sample in a study of blood T cell repertoires in COVID-19. Method: immunoSEQ multiplex PCR; TCRdb's copy keeps in-frame clones and lacks some. Seen here are approximately 500,000 clones, 85% to 90% observed once, and the top ten hold 7.5% to 9.5%. The material sequenced was peripheral blood. These receptors came from a woman between 45 and 60 years old with COVID-19, enrolled during active disease.

This chain joins TRBV19 and TRBJ2-7, with TRBD1 identical over 8 bases. The CDR3 has 14 amino acids. After removal of 4 bases from V and 3 bases from J, the junction contained 5 bases not matched to a gene. Germline CDR1 is LNHDA and CDR2 is SQIVND (reference sequence). The CDR3 sequence is CASSTVDRGYEQYF. The CDR3 coding sequence is TGTGCCAGTAGTACTGTTGACAGGGGCTACGAGCAGTACTTC.

The chain carries TRBV3-1 (or the pseudogene TRBV3-2) and TRBJ2-7; 7 nucleotides match TRBD1. Germline V gene data show CDR1 as LGHDT and CDR2 as YNNKEL (reference sequence). The CDR3 is 16 amino acids. The V gene end was trimmed by 0 bases and the J gene end by 6 bases; junction bases not matched to a gene: 11. The CDR3 here is CASSQDRAQGTGEQYF. The CDR3 nucleotides read TGTGCCAGCAGCCAAGATAGGGCACAGGGGACGGGCGAGCAGTACTTC.

A remark on this clone: A read error may account for a junction end that differs from germline. The genes are TRBV5-6 and TRBJ2-7; D perhaps matches TRBD2 (5 bases). In germline, CDR1 is SGHDT, CDR2 YYEEEE. CDR3 size: 14 residues. The CDR3 nucleotides are TGTGCCAGCAGCTTTTGGGAAACAGTAGCGTTCAGAGGGTTC. Its protein is CASSFWETVAFRGF.

The chain employs TRBV6-5 and TRBJ1-4, with TRBD1 matching 9 bases. The germline gives CDR1 MNHEY, CDR2 SVGAGI. The CDR3 totals 15 residues. V was pared by 7 bases and J by 8 bases, with 11 bases of the junction left unmatched. The chain's CDR3 is CASNTGGAVGEKLFF. The CDR3 DNA is TGTGCCAGCAACACAGGGGGCGCGGTCGGCGAAAAACTGTTTTTT.

The chain carries TRBV7-6 and TRBJ1-1, with TRBD1 matching 10 bases. CDR3 length: 15 amino acids. V lost 2 bases, J lost 4 bases, and 4 bases stayed unmatched. Germline CDR1 is SGHVS and CDR2 is FNYEAQ. The CDR3 protein is CASSLQDRGITEAFF. The CDR3 nucleotides read TGTGCCAGCAGCTTACAGGACAGGGGGATCACTGAAGCTTTCTTT.

The genes are TRBV5-1 and TRBJ1-2; weak D call: TRBD1 (5 bases). Between the trimmed V and J ends, which lost 5 bases and 4 bases, there was a span of 15 bases. CDR3 length equals 14 residues. Germline V gene lookup returns CDR1 SGHRS and CDR2 YFSETQ. The CDR3 DNA follows: TGCGCCAGCAGTGAGTCCGCGGGGGGCTATGGCTACACCTTC. Encoded protein: CASSESAGGYGYTF.

CDR3 sequence reads: CASSWGQGGTEAFF. In DNA, the CDR3 is TGTGCCAGCAGCTGGGGACAGGGCGGCACTGAAGCTTTCTTT. The V gene is TRBV11-2, the J gene TRBJ1-1, with TRBD1 identical over 9 bases. Trimming cost V 4 bases and J 4 bases; bases outside gene matches: 4. The CDR3 has 14 residues. Germline CDR1 SGHAT, CDR2 FQNNGV.

This sequence joins TRBV5-1 and TRBJ2-3, with D perhaps TRBD1 (6 bases). Per the germline V gene, CDR1 is SGHRS and CDR2 is YFSETQ. Trimming shortened V by 0 bases and J by 1 base, and 9 bases separated the two germline ends. CDR3 length: 15 amino acids. The chain's CDR3 is CASSLGGGRTDTQYF. The CDR3 bases are TGCGCCAGCAGCTTGGGAGGGGGACGCACAGATACGCAGTATTTT.

The chain uses TRBV30 and TRBJ1-3; 9 bases are shared with TRBD1. V shed 5 bases and J 4 bases; nucleotides not matched to a gene: 3. The CDR3 runs to 13 residues. Germline V gene lookup returns CDR1 GTSNPN and CDR2 SVGIG (reference sequence). CDR3 nucleotides: TGTGCCTGGCAAGGGACAGGGGGAAACACCATATATTTT. This translates into CAWQGTGGNTIYF.

The chain is built from TRBV4-1 and TRBJ1-6; TRBD1 matches 7 bases. The germline gives CDR1 MGHRA, CDR2 YSYEKL. V dropped 3 bases and J dropped 0; count of bases not matched to a gene: 5. The CDR3 length is 17 residues. The CDR3 DNA sequence: TGCGCCAGCAGCCACGAAAGGGACAGCTCCTATAATTCACCCCTCCACTTT. Translation: CASSHERDSSYNSPLHF.

The V call is TRBV4-1, the J call TRBJ1-4, with no clear D. The CDR3 has 17 amino acids. V was trimmed by 2 bases and J by 2 bases, leaving 15 bases between them. Per the germline V gene, CDR1 is MGHRA and CDR2 is YSYEKL. The CDR3 spells CASSQSGGGFTNEKLFF. In nucleotides, the CDR3 is TGCGCCAGCAGCCAATCGGGAGGTGGTTTTACTAATGAAAAACTGTTTTTT.

The chain uses TRBV2 and TRBJ1-2; D is ambiguous. CDR3 size: 11 residues. CDR1 is SNHLY and CDR2 is FYNNEI in the germline V gene. V gave up 5 bases and J gave up 4 bases, with 5 bases separating them. Written as DNA, the CDR3 is TGTGCCAGCAGTTACAGCTATGGCTACACCTTC. It yields the protein CASSYSYGYTF. The entire variable domain, with the rest obtained from reference TRBV2 and TRBJ1-2, is as follows: EPEVTQTPSHQVTQMGQEVILRCVPISNHLYFYWYRQILGQKVEFLVSFYNNEISEKSEIFDDQFSVERPDGSNFTLKIRSTKLEDSAMYFCASSYSYGYTFGSGTRLTVV.

The rearrangement uses TRBV2 and TRBJ2-5; D not certain. The CDR3 contains 13 residues. V was shortened by 6 bases and J by 5 bases, with 13 bases between the two germline ends. Germline values: CDR1 SNHLY, CDR2 FYNNEI. CDR3 sequence reads: CASRADTEETQYF. DNA for the CDR3: TGTGCCAGCAGAGCCGACACTGAGGAGACCCAGTACTTC.